This T cell receptor beta chain comes out of a study of PD-L1 blockade in urothelial cancer. TCRdb keeps only in-frame clones here, not all; method: immunoSEQ multiplex PCR. The top ten clones hold 8% to 10% of a sample with 75,000 to 90,000 clones, about 80% of them seen once. Trimming removed 8 bases from V and 3 bases from J, with 14 bases in between. This CDR3 contains 13 residues. Germline loops: CDR1 MNHEY, CDR2 SMNVEV (reference sequence). This clone showed up just a few times. The chain is built from TRBV27 and TRBJ2-7; TRBD1 might be the D (6 bases). This receptor was obtained from a man aged 70 or older with urothelial cancer. The sequencing used PBMCs, collected around atezolizumab (anti-PD-L1) treatment. The CDR3 here is CASGPTGYYEQYF. The CDR3 region has the DNA TGTGCCAGCGGCCCCACAGGGTACTACGAGCAGTACTTC.